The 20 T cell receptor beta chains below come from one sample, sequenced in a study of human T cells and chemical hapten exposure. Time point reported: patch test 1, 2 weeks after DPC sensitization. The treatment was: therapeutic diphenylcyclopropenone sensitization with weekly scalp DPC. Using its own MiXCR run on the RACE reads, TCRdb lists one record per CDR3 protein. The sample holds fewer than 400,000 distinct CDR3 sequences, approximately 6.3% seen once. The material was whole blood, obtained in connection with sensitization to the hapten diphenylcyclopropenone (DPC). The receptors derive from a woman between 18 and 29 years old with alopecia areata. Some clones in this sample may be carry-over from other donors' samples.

CDR3 in DNA: TGTGCCAGCAGTTACGGACGCGGATCCTCCTACGAGCAGTACTTC. Amino acids: CASSYGRGSSYEQYF. This chain connects TRBV6-2 or TRBV6-3 to TRBJ2-7; D unresolved. Germline assignment: CDR1 MNHEY and CDR2 SVGEGT. Trimming stripped 2 bases from V and 0 bases from J, with 11 bases between. The CDR3 consists of 15 residues.

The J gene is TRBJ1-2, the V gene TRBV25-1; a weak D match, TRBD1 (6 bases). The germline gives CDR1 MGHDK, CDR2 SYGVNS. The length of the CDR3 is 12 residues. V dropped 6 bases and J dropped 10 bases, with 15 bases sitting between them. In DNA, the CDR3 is TGTGCCAGCAGCCGGACAGATAACTCCTACACCTTC. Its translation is CASSRTDNSYTF.

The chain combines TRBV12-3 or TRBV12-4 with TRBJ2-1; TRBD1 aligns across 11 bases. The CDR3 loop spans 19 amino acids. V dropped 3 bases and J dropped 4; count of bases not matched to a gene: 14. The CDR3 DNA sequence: TGTGCCAGCAGTTTTGGGGCTCTTACCGGGACAGGGGGATACAATGAGCAGTTCTTC. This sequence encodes CASSFGALTGTGGYNEQFF.

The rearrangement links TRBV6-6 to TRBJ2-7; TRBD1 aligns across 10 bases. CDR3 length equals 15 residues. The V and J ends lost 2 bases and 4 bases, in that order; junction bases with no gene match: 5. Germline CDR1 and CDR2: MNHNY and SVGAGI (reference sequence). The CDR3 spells CASSYEPGQGYEQYF. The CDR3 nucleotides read TGTGCCAGCAGTTACGAACCGGGACAGGGGTACGAGCAGTACTTC.

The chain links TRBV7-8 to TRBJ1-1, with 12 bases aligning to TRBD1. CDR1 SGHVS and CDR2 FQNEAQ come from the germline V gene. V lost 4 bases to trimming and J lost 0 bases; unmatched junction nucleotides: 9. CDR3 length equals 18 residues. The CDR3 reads CASSSVGTGGLMNTEAFF. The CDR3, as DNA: TGTGCCAGCAGCTCAGTGGGGACAGGGGGCTTAATGAACACTGAAGCTTTCTTT.

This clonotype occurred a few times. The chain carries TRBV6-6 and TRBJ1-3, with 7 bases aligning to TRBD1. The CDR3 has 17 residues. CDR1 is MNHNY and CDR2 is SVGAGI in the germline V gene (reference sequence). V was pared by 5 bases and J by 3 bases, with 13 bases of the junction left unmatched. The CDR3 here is CASSPHIQTGNGNTIYF. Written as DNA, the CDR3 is TGTGCCAGCAGTCCACATATTCAGACAGGGAATGGAAACACCATATATTTT.

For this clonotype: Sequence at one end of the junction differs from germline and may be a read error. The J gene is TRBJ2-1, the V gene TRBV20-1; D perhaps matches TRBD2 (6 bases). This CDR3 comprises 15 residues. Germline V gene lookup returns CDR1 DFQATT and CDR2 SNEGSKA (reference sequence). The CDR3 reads CSASVRGTSYNEQIF. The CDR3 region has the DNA TGCAGTGCTAGCGTACGGGGGACCTCCTACAATGAGCAGATCTTC.

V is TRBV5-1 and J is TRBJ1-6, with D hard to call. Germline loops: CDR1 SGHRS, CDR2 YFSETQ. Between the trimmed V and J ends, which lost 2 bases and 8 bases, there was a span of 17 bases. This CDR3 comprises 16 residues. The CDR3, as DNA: TGCGCCAGCAGCTTAGGGAACTCGGGGAGAGATTCACCCCTCCACTTT. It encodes CASSLGNSGRDSPLHF.

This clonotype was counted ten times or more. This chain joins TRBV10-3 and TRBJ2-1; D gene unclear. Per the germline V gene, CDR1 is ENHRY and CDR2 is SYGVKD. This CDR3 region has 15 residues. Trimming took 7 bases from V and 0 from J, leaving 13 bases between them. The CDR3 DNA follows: TGTGCCATCACCCCAACCGTGAGCTCCTACAATGAGCAGTTCTTC. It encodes CAITPTVSSYNEQFF.

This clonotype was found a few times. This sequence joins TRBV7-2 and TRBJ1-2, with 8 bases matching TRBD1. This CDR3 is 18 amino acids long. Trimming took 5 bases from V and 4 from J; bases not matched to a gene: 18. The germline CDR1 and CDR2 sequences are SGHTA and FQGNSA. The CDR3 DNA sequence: TGTGCCAGCAGCGACTCGAGGACAGGGCCCCCGATTTTCTATGGCTACACCTTC. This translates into CASSDSRTGPPIFYGYTF.

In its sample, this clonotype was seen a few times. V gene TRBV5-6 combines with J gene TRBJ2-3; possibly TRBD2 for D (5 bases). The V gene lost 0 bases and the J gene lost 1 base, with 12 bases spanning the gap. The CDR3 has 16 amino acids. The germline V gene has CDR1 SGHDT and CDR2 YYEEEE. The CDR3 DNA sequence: TGTGCCAGCAGCTTGGCCTTCGGACTTCGCACAGATACGCAGTATTTT. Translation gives CASSLAFGLRTDTQYF.

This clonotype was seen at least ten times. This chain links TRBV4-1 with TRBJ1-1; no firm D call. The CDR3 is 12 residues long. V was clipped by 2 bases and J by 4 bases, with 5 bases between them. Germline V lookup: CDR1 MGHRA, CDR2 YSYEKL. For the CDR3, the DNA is TGCGCCAGCAGCCAACTGGGCACTGAAGCTTTCTTT. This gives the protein CASSQLGTEAFF.

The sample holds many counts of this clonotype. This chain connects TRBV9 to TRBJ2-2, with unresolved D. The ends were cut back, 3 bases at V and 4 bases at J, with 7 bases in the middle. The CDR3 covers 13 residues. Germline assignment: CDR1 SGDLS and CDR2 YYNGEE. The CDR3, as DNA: TGTGCCAGCAGCGGGTTACTCACCGGGGAGCTGTTTTTT. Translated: CASSGLLTGELFF.

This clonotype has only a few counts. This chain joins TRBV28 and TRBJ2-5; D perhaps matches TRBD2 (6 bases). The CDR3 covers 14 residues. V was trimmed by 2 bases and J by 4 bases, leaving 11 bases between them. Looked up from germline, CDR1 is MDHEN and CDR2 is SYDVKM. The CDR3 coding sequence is TGTGCCAGCAGTTTAGGGGGGACTCCAGAGACCCAGTACTTC. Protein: CASSLGGTPETQYF. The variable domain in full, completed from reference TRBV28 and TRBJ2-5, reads DVKVTQSSRYLVKRTGEKVFLECVQDMDHENMFWYRQDPGLGLRLIYFSYDVKMKEKGDIPEGYSVSREKKERFSLILESASTNQTSMYLCASSLGGTPETQYFGPGTRLLVL.

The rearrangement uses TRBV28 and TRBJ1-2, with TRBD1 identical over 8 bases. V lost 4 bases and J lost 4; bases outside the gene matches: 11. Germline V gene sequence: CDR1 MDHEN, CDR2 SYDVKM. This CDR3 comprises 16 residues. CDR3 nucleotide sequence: TGTGCCAGCAGTTCCCTACCGACAGGGGTTTCCTATGGCTACACCTTC. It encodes CASSSLPTGVSYGYTF.

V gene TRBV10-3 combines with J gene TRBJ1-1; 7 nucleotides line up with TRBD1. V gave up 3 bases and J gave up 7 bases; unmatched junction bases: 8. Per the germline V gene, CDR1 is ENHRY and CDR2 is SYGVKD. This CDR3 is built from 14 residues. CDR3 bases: TGTGCCATCAGTGAACTTCGAGACAGGGATGAAGCTTTCTTT. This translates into CAISELRDRDEAFF.

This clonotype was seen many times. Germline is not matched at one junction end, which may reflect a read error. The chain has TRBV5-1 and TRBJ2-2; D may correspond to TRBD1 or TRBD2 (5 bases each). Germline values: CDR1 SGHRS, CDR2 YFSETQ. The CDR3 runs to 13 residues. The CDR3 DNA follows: TGTGCCAGCAGCCTAGAGGGGACCGGGGAGCTGTTTTTT. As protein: CASSLEGTGELFF.

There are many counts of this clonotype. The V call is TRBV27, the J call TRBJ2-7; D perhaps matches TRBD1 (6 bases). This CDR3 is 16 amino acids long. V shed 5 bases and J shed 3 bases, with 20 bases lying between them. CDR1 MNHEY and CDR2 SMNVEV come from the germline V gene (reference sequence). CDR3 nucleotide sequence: TGTGCCAGCAGTATGTTTCAGGGTAGGGGGAACTACGAGCAGTACTTC. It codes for CASSMFQGRGNYEQYF.

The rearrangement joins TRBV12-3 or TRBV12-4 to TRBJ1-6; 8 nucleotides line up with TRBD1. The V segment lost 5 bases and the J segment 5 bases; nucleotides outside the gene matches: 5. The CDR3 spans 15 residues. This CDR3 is CASSGQGINNSPLHF. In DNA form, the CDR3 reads TGTGCCAGCAGTGGACAGGGCATTAATAATTCACCCCTCCACTTT.

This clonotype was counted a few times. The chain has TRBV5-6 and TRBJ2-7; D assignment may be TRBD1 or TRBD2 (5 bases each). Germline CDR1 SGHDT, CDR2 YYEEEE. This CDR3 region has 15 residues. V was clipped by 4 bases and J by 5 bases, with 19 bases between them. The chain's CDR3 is CASSPGTINADEQYF. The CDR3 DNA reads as TGTGCCAGCAGCCCCGGGACGATTAACGCCGACGAGCAGTACTTC.